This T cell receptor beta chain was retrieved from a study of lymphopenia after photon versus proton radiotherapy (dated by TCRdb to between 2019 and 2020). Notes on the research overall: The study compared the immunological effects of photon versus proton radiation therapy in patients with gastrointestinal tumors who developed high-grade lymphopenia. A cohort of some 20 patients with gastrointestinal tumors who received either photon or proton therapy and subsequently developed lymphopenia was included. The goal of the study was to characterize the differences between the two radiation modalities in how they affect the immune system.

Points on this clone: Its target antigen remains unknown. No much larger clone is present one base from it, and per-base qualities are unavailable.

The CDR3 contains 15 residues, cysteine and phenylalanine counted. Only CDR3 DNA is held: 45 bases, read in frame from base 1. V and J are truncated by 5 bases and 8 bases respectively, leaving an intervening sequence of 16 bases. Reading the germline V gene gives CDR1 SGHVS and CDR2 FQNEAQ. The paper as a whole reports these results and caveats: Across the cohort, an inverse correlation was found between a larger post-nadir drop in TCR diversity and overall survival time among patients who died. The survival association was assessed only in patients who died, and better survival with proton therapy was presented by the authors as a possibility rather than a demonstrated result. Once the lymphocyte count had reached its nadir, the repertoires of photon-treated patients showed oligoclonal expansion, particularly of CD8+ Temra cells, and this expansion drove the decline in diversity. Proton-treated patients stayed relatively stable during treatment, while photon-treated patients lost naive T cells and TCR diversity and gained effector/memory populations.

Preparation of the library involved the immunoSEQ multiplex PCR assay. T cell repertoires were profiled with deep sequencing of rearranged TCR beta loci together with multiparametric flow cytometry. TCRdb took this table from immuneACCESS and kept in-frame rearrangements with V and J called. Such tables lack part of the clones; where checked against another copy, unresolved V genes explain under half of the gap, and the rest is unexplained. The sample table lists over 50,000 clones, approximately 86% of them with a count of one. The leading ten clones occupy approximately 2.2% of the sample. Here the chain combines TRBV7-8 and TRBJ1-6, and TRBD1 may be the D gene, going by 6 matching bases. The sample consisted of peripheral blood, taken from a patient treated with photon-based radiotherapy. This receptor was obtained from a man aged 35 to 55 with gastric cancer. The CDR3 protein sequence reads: CASSAGTIGDSPLHF. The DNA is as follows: TGTGCCAGCAGCGCCGGGACAATAGGGGATTCACCCCTCCACTTT.